A selection of T cell receptor beta chains follows, all from one sample in a study of lymphopenia after photon versus proton radiotherapy. Generated by immunoSEQ multiplex PCR, the TCRdb table keeps only in-frame clones and is missing some. The sample has about 7,000 clones, 85% to 90% seen once; the top ten hold roughly 17%. Source: peripheral blood, taken from a patient treated with photon-based radiotherapy. These receptors all stem from a man in his 60s with cholangiocarcinoma. CDR3s include the opening cysteine and the closing phenylalanine or tryptophan. D genes are given only for firm matches. The size field is filled for only some rows; it gives once, few, many or a size class.

j_call | v_call | d_call | clone_size | cdr3_aa | cdr3_nt
TRBJ2-7 | TRBV11-2 | NA | NA | CASSKGTMGLNGGEQYF | TGTGCCAGCAGCAAGGGCACCATGGGACTCAATGGAGGCGAGCAGTACTTC
TRBJ2-7 | TRBV7-8 | TRBD1 | NA | CATRTGVNEQYF | TGTGCCACCAGGACAGGGGTAAACGAGCAGTACTTC
TRBJ2-5 | TRBV6-5 | NA | NA | CASIGPLQETQYF | TGTGCCAGCATTGGACCGCTACAAGAGACCCAGTACTTC
TRBJ2-3 | TRBV7-3 | TRBD1 | NA | CASSGQGATDTQYF | TGTGCCTCCTCGGGACAGGGAGCCACAGATACGCAGTATTTT
TRBJ2-7 | TRBV6-1 | TRBD1 | NA | CASSASDRVHEQYF | TGTGCCAGCAGTGCGAGTGACAGGGTCCACGAGCAGTACTTC
TRBJ1-5 | TRBV19 | NA | NA | CASSIVAKLSNQPQHF | TGTGCCAGTAGTATAGTCGCGAAATTAAGCAATCAGCCCCAGCATTTT
TRBJ2-2 | TRBV7-3 | NA | NA | CASSFRKIANTGELFF | TGTGCCAGCAGCTTCCGTAAGATCGCGAACACCGGGGAGCTGTTTTTT
TRBJ2-1 | TRBV19 | NA | once | CASSILSASSYNEQFF | TGTGCCAGTAGTATCCTGTCAGCGAGCTCCTACAATGAGCAGTTCTTC
TRBJ2-5 | TRBV19 | TRBD1 | NA | CASSKTGNTETQYF | TGTGCCAGTAGTAAGACAGGGAATACGGAGACCCAGTACTTC
TRBJ2-1 | TRBV4-3 | NA | once | CASSLSTGSSYNEQFF | TGCGCCAGCAGCCTCTCAACCGGTAGCTCCTACAATGAGCAGTTCTTC
TRBJ1-2 | TRBV9 | NA | NA | CASSGDSRANYGYTF | TGTGCCAGCAGCGGTGACAGCCGAGCTAACTATGGCTACACCTTC
TRBJ1-2 | TRBV28 | NA | NA | CASSLSAPKFYTF | TGTGCCAGCAGTTTAAGTGCCCCGAAATTTTACACCTTC
TRBJ2-5 | TRBV10-1 | TRBD2 | NA | CASSEFGELAGASETQYF | TGCGCCAGCAGTGAGTTCGGGGAGCTAGCGGGAGCATCAGAGACCCAGTACTTC
TRBJ2-5 | TRBV4-1 | TRBD2 | NA | CASSLGSGGFQETQYF | TGCGCCAGCAGCCTAGGCAGCGGGGGATTCCAAGAGACCCAGTACTTC
TRBJ1-1 | TRBV19 | TRBD1 | NA | CASSVTGVKDTEAFF | TGTGCCAGTAGTGTCACAGGGGTGAAGGATACTGAAGCTTTCTTT
TRBJ2-7 | TRBV5-4 | NA | few | CASSSSTKAYEQYF | TGTGCCAGCAGCTCATCGACGAAGGCCTACGAGCAGTACTTC
TRBJ2-7 | TRBV5-6 | NA | NA | CASSLGQDLSYEQYF | TGTGCCAGCAGCTTGGGACAGGACCTTTCCTACGAGCAGTACTTC
TRBJ2-2 | TRBV13 | NA | NA | CASSVSMGGELFF | TGTGCCAGCAGCGTATCCATGGGCGGGGAGCTGTTTTTT
TRBJ1-2 | TRBV29-1 | NA | NA | CSVEGYRDGAYGYTF | TGCAGCGTTGAAGGCTACCGGGACGGGGCCTATGGCTACACCTTC
TRBJ1-6 | TRBV6-6 | NA | NA | CASSYLEGKRDSPLHF | TGTGCCAGCAGTTACTTGGAGGGCAAACGGGATTCACCCCTCCACTTT
TRBJ2-7 | TRBV5-1 | NA | NA | CASSLPKDSSSYEQYF | TGCGCCAGCAGCTTGCCTAAGGACAGTTCGTCCTATGAGCAGTACTTC
TRBJ1-4 | TRBV7-2 | NA | NA | CASSLTSSEKLFF | TGTGCCAGCAGCTTAACCTCGTCGGAAAAACTGTTTTTT